This TCR beta chain was captured by sequencing in a study of T cells after yellow fever vaccination. For the study at large: It was SMART-Seq v4 Ultra Low Input that prepared the fractions with low cell numbers. Whole-study findings and limits: Post-booster samples contained most primary-vaccination clones (around 95% CD4, about 90% CD8).

Worth noting for this clonotype: The target antigen is unknown.

The CDR3 consists of 14 residues. Germline lookup yields CDR1 LGHDT and CDR2 YNNKEL (reference sequence). The germline V and J ends were trimmed by 4 bases and 0 bases, with 9 bases remaining between them. It was through 5'RACE template switching that TCR cDNA was made, with a universal primer site and UMIs added. MiXCR, run by TCRdb on the 5' RACE reads, gives a single entry per CDR3 protein. The sample has roughly 310,000 distinct CDR3 sequences, roughly 8.7% seen once. Here the sequenced sample was PBMCs, taken on the day of the first yellow fever vaccination. The J gene is TRBJ2-5, the V gene TRBV3-1, with D possibly TRBD2 on 5 matching bases. The TCR comes from a man aged 18 to 35 who received the YFV17D yellow fever vaccine. The CDR3 DNA reads TGTGCCAGCAGCCTAAGACTACACCAAGAGACCCAGTACTTC. Its translation is CASSLRLHQETQYF.